This TCR beta chain was found in a study of blood T cell repertoires in COVID-19. Assay: immunoSEQ multiplex PCR; the TCRdb copy retains only in-frame clones and omits some. The sample has 100,000 to 150,000 clones; approximately 91% are singletons. The sequence came from a woman of 80 years or more with acute or convalescent COVID-19. Source material: peripheral blood.

The CDR3 sequence is CASSSPGRGYGYTF. CDR3 bases: TGTGCCAGCAGTTCACCAGGGAGGGGCTATGGCTACACCTTC. V is TRBV28 and J is TRBJ1-2, with TRBD1 as a possible D gene (5 bases). Trimming took 4 bases from V and 4 from J, leaving 13 bases between them. The CDR3 consists of 14 residues. Per germline, CDR1 MDHEN and CDR2 SYDVKM.